These 7 T cell receptor beta chains originate from one sample sequenced in a study of T cell repertoires in cytomegalovirus infection. A single record per CDR3 protein comes from TCRdb applying MiXCR to the reads. The sample includes 100,000 to 150,000 distinct CDR3 sequences, 32% seen only once; the top ten take around 54%. These TCRs are of unknown antigen specificity. This sample comprised CD8+ T cells from cultured PBMCs, obtained from culture after CMV antigen stimulation. These receptors were collected from a human donor in good health (CMV status not recorded). Some clones in this sample may be carry-over from other donors' samples.

The chain has TRBV13 and TRBJ2-3; unclear D gene. Germline V gene sequence: CDR1 PRHDT, CDR2 FYEKMQ (reference sequence). The CDR3 sequence is 13 residues long. V lost 7 bases and J 2 bases, leaving 10 bases between the germline ends. The CDR3 is CASTAALTDTQYF. The CDR3 region has the DNA TGTGCCAGCACCGCGGCTCTCACAGATACGCAGTATTTT.

This clonotype was picked up many times. The chain links TRBV7-2 to TRBJ2-1, with TRBD2 matching 8 bases. The V gene end was trimmed by 5 bases and the J gene end by 6 bases; junction bases not matched to a gene: 15. The CDR3 consists of 17 residues. Germline CDR1 is SGHTA and CDR2 is FQGNSA. CDR3 sequence (DNA): TGTGCCAGCAGCCGCGGGGAACTAGCGGTGGCTCTCAATGAGCAGTTCTTC. It is translated as CASSRGELAVALNEQFF. The complete variable domain, with remaining parts taken from reference TRBV7-2 and TRBJ2-1, reads GAGVSQSPSNKVTEKGKDVELRCDPISGHTALYWYRQSLGQGLEFLIYFQGNSAPDKSGLPSDRFSAERTGGSVSTLTIQRTQQEDSAVYLCASSRGELAVALNEQFFGPGTRLTVL.

This clonotype was seen a few times. This sequence joins TRBV7-8 and TRBJ1-5, with D hard to call. CDR1 is SGHVS and CDR2 is FQNEAQ in the germline V gene. This CDR3 region has 15 residues. V was trimmed by 3 bases and J by 0 bases, leaving 9 bases between them. CDR3: CASSLEAYSNQPQHF. In DNA form, the CDR3 reads TGTGCCAGCAGCTTGGAAGCTTATAGCAATCAGCCCCAGCATTTT.

The table lists this clonotype with many counts. The J gene is TRBJ1-1, the V gene TRBV5-1; D unresolved. Per germline, CDR1 SGHRS and CDR2 YFSETQ. Trimming left V 0 bases short and J 0 bases short, with 9 bases between. This CDR3 is 15 amino acids long. The CDR3 is CASSLEQYMNTEAFF. As DNA, the CDR3 is TGCGCCAGCAGCTTGGAGCAGTATATGAACACTGAAGCTTTCTTT.

This clonotype was seen a few times. The rearrangement uses TRBV19 and TRBJ2-6, with a possible D match to TRBD1 (5 bases). Germline CDR1 LNHDA, CDR2 SQIVND (reference sequence). Trimming took off 5 bases at V and 0 bases at J, with 11 bases between the two ends. The CDR3 has 16 residues. CDR3 protein: CASSWAGRSGANVLTF. The CDR3 bases are TGTGCCAGTAGTTGGGCAGGGCGCTCTGGGGCCAACGTCCTGACTTTC.

In this sample, this clonotype turned up a few times. The conserved phenylalanine or tryptophan normally closing the CDR3 is absent here, so this likely arose from a read error. The rearrangement joins TRBV19 to TRBJ2-4; 11 bases line up with TRBD1. The V and J ends lost 7 bases and 7 bases, in that order; junction bases with no gene match: 12. Germline V gene lookup returns CDR1 LNHDA and CDR2 SQIVND (reference sequence). The CDR3 sequence is 16 residues long. The CDR3 loop is CASTPRRTGGRNIQYL. The CDR3 coding sequence is TGTGCCAGTACCCCGCGGCGGACAGGGGGCCGGAACATTCAGTACTTA.

This clonotype was picked up a small number of times. This chain uses TRBV25-1 with TRBJ1-5; D is unclear. The CDR3 covers 13 residues. V was trimmed by 6 bases and J by 1 base, leaving 7 bases between them. Germline V lookup: CDR1 MGHDK, CDR2 SYGVNS. The CDR3: CASSPESNQPQHF. Here the CDR3 DNA reads TGTGCCAGCAGCCCCGAAAGCAATCAGCCCCAGCATTTT. The whole variable domain, remainder taken from reference TRBV25-1 and TRBJ1-5, is EADIYQTPRYLVIGTGKKITLECSQTMGHDKMYWYQQDPGMELHLIHYSYGVNSTEKGDLSSESTVSRIRTEHFPLTLESARPSHTSQYLCASSPESNQPQHFGDGTRLSIL.